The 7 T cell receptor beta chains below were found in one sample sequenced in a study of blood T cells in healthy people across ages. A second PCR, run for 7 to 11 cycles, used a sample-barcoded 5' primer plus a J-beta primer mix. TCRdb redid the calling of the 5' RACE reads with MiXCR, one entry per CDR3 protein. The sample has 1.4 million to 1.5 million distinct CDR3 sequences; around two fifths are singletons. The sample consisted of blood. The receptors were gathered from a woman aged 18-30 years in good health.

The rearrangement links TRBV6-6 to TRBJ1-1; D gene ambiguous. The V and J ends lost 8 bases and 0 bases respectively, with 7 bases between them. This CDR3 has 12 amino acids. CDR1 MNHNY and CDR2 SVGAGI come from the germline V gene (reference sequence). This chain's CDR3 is CASGLMNTEAFF. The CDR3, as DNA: TGTGCCAGCGGATTAATGAACACTGAAGCTTTCTTT.

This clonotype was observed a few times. The CDR3 DNA reads TGTGCCACCGGAGGGTCTCTTACCGGGGAGCTGTTTTTT. Protein sequence: CATGGSLTGELFF. This chain joins TRBV12-3 or TRBV12-4 and TRBJ2-2; a weak D match, TRBD2 (6 bases). V dropped 10 bases and J dropped 5 bases, with 14 bases sitting between them. There are 13 residues in the CDR3.

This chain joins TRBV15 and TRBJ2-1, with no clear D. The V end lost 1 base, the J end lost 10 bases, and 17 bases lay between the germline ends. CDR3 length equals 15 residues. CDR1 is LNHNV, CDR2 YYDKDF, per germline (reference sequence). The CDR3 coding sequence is TGTGCCACCAGCAGAGGATGGGGTCAGTCCAGAGAGCAGTTCTTC. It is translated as CATSRGWGQSREQFF.

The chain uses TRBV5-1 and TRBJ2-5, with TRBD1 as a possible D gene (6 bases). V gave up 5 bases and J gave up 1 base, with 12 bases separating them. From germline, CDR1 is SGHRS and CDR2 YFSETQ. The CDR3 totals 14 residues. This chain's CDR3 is CASRPDSSQETQYF. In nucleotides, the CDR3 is TGCGCCAGCAGACCGGACAGTAGCCAAGAGACCCAGTACTTC.

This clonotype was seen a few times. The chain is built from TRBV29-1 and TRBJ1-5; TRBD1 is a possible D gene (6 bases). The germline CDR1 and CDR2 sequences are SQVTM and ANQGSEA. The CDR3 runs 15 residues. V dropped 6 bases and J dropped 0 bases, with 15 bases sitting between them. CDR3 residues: CSVADSTYSNQPQHF. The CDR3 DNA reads TGCAGCGTGGCGGACAGTACCTATAGCAATCAGCCCCAGCATTTT.

CDR3 in DNA: TGCGCCAGCAGCCACCAGGACAGGTTATACGAGCAGTACTTC. Protein: CASSHQDRLYEQYF. This chain uses TRBV4-1 with TRBJ2-7; 7 bases agree with TRBD1. Losses at the gene ends were 3 bases for V and 4 bases for J; bases not matched to a gene: 6. This CDR3 is built from 14 residues. Germline values: CDR1 MGHRA, CDR2 YSYEKL.

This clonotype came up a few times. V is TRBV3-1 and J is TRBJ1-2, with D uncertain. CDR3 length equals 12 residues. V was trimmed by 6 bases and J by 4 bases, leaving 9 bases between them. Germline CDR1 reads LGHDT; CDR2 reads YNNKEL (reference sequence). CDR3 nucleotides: TGTGCCAGCAGTTCGGCGATCTATGGCTACACCTTC. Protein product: CASSSAIYGYTF.